Sequencing of this T cell receptor (beta chain) was carried out in a study of blood T cell repertoires in COVID-19. CDR3 length equals 12 residues. V was pared by 4 bases and J by 4 bases, with 5 bases between. Germline V CDR1 and CDR2: MGHRA, YSYEKL. Using immunoSEQ multiplex PCR, the repertoire was profiled, and TCRdb retains in-frame clones only, with some absent. There are about 340,000 clones in the sample; about four fifths occur only once, and around 3% lies in the top ten. Sequencing input: peripheral blood. The sequence was collected from a man aged 25 to 40 with active or convalescent COVID-19. The chain employs TRBV4-1 and TRBJ2-1; no definite D call. In DNA, the CDR3 is TGCGCCAGCAGCCGAGGTTACAATGAGCAGTTCTTC. It codes for CASSRGYNEQFF.